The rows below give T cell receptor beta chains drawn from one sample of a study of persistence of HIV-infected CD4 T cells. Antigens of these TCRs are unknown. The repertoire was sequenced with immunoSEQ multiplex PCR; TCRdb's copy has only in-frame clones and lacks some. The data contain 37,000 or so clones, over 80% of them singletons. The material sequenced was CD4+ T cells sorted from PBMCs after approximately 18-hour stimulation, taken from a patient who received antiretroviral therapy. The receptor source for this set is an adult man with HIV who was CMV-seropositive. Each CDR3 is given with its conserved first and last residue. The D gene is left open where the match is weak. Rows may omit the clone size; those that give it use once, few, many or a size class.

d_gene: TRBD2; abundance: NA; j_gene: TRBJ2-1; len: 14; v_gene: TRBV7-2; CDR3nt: TGTGCCAGCAGCTCGGATAGCGGGAGCAATGAGCAGTTCTTC; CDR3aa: CASSSDSGSNEQFF
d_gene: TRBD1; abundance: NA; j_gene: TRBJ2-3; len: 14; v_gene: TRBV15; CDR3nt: TGTGCCACCAGCAGGGGGACAGCCCCAGATACGCAGTATTTT; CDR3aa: CATSRGTAPDTQYF
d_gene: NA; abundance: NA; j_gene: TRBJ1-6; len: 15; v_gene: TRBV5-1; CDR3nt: TGCGCCAGCAGCATACTACAGGCAAATAATTCACCCCTCCACTTT; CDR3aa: CASSILQANNSPLHF
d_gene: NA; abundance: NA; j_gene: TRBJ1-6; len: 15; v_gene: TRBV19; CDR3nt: TGTGCCAGTAGTATAACATTGGCGATGGGTTCACCCCTCCACTTT; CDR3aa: CASSITLAMGSPLHF
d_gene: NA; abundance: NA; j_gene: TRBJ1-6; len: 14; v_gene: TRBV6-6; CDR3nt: TGTGCCAGCAGTTACTCGACAGGAGAACAGCCCCTCCACTTT; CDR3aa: CASSYSTGEQPLHF
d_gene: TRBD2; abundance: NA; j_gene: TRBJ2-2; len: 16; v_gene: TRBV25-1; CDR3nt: TGTGCCAGCAGTGAATGGGGGGGGATGAACACCGGGGAGCTGTTTTTT; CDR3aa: CASSEWGGMNTGELFF
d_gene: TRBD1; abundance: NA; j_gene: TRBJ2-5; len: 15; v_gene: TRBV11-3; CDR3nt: TGTGCCAGCAGTCAGCGGACAGGGGGCGAAGAGACCCAGTACTTC; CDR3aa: CASSQRTGGEETQYF
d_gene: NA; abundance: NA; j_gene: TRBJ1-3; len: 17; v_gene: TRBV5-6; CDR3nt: TGTGCCAGCAGCTTTGAGGTCGGACCGACAGCTGGAAACACCATATATTTT; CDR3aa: CASSFEVGPTAGNTIYF
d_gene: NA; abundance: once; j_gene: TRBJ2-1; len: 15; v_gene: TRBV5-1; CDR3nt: TGCGCCAGCAGCTATTATGGTGGGAACGACAATGAGCAGTTCTTC; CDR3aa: CASSYYGGNDNEQFF
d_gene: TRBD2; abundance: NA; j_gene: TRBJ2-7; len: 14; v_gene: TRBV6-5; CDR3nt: TGTGCCAGCAGTTACAAAGGGAGGGCCTACGAGCAGTACTTC; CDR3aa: CASSYKGRAYEQYF
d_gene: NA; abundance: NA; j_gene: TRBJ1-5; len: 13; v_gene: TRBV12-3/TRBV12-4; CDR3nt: TGTGCCAGCAGTTTAGCGCTAAACCAGCCCCAGCATTTT; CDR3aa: CASSLALNQPQHF
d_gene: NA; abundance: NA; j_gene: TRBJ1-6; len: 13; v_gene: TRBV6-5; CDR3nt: TGTGCCAGCCAGTTGGGGGCTAATTCACCCCTCCACTTT; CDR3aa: CASQLGANSPLHF
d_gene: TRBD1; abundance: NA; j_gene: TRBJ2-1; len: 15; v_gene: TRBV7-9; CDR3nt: TGTGCCAGCAGCTTAGGGACAGGGTCGTACAATGAGCAGTTCTTC; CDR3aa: CASSLGTGSYNEQFF
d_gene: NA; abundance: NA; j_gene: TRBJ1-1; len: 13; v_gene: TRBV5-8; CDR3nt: TGTGCCAGCAGCTTGGACAGGGACACTGAAGCTTTCTTT; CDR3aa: CASSLDRDTEAFF
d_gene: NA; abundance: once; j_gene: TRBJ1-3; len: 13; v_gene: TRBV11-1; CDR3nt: TGTGCCAGCAGCTTAGACCCCGCGGACACCATATATTTT; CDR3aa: CASSLDPADTIYF
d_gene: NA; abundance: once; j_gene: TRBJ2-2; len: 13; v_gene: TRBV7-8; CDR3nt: TGTGCCAGCAGCTATGTAGGAGCCGGGGAGCTGTTTTTT; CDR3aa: CASSYVGAGELFF
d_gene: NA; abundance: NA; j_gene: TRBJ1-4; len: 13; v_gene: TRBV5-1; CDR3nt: TGCGCCAGCAGCTCGGACGTGCGTGAAAAACTGTTTTTT; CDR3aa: CASSSDVREKLFF
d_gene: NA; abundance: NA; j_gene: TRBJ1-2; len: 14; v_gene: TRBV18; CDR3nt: TGTGCCAGCTCACCACTTGGGGGGAACTATGGCTACACCTTC; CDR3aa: CASSPLGGNYGYTF